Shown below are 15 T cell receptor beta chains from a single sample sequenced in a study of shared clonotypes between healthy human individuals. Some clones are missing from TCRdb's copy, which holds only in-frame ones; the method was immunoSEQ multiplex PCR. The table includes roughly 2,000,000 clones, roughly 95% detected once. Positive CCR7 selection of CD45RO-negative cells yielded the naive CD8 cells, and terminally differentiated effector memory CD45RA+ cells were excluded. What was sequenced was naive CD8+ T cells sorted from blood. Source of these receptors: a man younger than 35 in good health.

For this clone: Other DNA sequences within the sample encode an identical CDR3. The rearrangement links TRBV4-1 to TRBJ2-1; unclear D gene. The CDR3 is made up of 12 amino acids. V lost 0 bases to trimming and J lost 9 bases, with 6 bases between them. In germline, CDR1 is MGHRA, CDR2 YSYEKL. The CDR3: CASSQDFGEQFF. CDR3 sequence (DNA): TGCGCCAGCAGCCAAGATTTCGGTGAGCAGTTCTTC.

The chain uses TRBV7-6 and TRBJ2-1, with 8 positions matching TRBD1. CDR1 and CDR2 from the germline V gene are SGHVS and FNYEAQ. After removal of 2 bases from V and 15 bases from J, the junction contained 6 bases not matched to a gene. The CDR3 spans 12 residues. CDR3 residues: CASSLPGGDAFF. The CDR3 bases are TGTGCCAGCAGCTTACCAGGGGGCGACGCGTTCTTC.

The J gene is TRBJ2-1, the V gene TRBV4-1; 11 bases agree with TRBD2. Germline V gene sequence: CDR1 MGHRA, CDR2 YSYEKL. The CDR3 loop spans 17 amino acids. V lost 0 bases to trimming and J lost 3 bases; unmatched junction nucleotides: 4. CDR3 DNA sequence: TGCGCCAGCAGCCAAGAAAGGACTAGCGGGCTCTACAATGAGCAGTTCTTC. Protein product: CASSQERTSGLYNEQFF.

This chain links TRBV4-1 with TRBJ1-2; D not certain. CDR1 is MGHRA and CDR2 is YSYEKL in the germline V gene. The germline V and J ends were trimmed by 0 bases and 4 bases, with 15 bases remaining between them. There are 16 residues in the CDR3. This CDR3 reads CASSQEWEGLSYGYTF. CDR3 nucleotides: TGCGCCAGCAGCCAAGAGTGGGAGGGTTTAAGCTATGGCTACACCTTC.

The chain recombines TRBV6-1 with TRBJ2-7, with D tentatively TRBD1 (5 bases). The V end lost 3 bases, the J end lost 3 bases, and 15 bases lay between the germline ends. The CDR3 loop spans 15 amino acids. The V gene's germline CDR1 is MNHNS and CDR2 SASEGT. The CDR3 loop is CASSDTREVIYEQYF. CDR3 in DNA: TGTGCCAGCAGTGACACCAGGGAAGTCATCTACGAGCAGTACTTC.

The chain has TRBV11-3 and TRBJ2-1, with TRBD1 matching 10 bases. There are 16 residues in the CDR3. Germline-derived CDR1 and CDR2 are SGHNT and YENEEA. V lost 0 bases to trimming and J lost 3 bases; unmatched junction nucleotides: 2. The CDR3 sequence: CASSLEGQGIYNEQFF. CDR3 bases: TGTGCCAGCAGCTTAGAGGGACAGGGGATCTACAATGAGCAGTTCTTC. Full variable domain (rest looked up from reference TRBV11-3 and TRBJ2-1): EAGVVQSPRYKIIEKKQPVAFWCNPISGHNTLYWYLQNLGQGPELLIRYENEEAVDDSQLPKDRFSAERLKGVDSTLKIQPAELGDSAVYLCASSLEGQGIYNEQFFGPGTRLTVL.

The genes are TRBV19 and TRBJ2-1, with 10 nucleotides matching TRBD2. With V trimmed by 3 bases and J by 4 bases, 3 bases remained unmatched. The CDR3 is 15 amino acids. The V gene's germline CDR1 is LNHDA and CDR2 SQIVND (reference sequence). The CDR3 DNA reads TGTGCCAGTAGTATGGGGACTAGCGCTTACAATGAGCAGTTCTTC. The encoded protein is CASSMGTSAYNEQFF.

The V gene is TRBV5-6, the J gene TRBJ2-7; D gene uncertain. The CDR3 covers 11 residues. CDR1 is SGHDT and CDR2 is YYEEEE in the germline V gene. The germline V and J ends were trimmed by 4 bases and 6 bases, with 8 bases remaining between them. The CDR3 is CASSMNSEQYF. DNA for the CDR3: TGTGCCAGCAGCATGAACAGCGAGCAGTACTTC.

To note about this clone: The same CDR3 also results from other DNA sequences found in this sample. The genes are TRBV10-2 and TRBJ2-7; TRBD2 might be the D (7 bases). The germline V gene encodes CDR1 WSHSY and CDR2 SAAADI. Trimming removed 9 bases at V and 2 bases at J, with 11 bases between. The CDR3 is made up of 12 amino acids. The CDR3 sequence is CASGGGPYEQYF. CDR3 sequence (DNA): TGCGCCAGTGGGGGGGGGCCCTACGAGCAGTACTTC.

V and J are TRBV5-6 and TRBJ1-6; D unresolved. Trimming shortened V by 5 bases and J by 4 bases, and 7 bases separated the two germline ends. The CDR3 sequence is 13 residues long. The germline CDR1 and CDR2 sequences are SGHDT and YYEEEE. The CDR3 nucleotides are TGTGCCAGCAGTTTTCCGTATAATTCACCCCTCCACTTT. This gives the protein CASSFPYNSPLHF.

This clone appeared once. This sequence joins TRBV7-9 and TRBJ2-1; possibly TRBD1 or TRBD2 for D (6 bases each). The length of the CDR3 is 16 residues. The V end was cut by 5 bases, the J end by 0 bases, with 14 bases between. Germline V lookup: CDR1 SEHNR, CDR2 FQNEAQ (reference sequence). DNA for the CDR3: TGTGCCAGCAGCCCGGGTGAGGGGGGCTCCTACAATGAGCAGTTCTTC. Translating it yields CASSPGEGGSYNEQFF.

CDR3 sequence: CASSLGGGIEYF. In nucleotides, the CDR3 is TGTGCCAGCAGCTTAGGGGGAGGGATTGAGTACTTC. This chain joins TRBV7-9 and TRBJ2-7; 7 bases line up with TRBD2. Germline trimming cut 1 base from V and 11 bases from J; bases unmatched to any gene: 5. Germline assignment: CDR1 SEHNR and CDR2 FQNEAQ (reference sequence). The CDR3 totals 12 residues.

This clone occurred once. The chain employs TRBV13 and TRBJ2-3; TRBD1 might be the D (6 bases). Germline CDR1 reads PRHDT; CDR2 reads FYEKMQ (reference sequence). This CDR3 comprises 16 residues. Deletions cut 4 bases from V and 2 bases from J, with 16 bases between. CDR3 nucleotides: TGTGCCAGCAGCTATAAGGACAGCTTATCCACAGATACGCAGTATTTT. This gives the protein CASSYKDSLSTDTQYF.

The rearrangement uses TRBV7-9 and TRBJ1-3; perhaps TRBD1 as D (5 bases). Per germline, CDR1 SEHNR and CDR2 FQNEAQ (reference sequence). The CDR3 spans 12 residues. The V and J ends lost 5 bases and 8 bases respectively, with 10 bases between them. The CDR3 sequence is CASSTGEDTIYF. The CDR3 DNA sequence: TGTGCCAGCAGCACGGGGGAGGACACCATATATTTT. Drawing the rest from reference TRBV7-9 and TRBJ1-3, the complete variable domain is DTGVSQNPRHKITKRGQNVTFRCDPISEHNRLYWYRQTLGQGPEFLTYFQNEAQLEKSRLLSDRFSAERPKGSFSTLEIQRTEQGDSAMYLCASSTGEDTIYFGEGSWLTVV.

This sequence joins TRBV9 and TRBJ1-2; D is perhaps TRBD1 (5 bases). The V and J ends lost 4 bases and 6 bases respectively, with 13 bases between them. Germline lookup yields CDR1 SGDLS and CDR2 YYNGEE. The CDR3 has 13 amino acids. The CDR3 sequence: CASSPSDTHGYTF. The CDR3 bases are TGTGCCAGCAGCCCCTCGGACACCCATGGCTACACCTTC.